These 16 T cell receptor beta chains were sequenced from one sample in a study of blood T cell repertoires in COVID-19. Sequencing used immunoSEQ multiplex PCR; TCRdb keeps in-frame clones, though not all of them. The table records around 190,000 clones, roughly 84% of them present only once. Sample: peripheral blood. The receptors come from a woman of 80 years or more with acute or convalescent COVID-19.

The CDR3 region is CASSLVGSSGSYEQYF. Written as DNA, the CDR3 is TGTGCCAGCAGCTTAGTGGGTTCAAGCGGGAGTTACGAGCAGTACTTC. This chain links TRBV7-9 with TRBJ2-7; 8 nucleotides agree with TRBD2. After removal of 1 base from V and 4 bases from J, the junction contained 9 bases not matched to a gene. There are 16 residues in the CDR3. CDR1 SEHNR and CDR2 FQNEAQ come from the germline V gene (reference sequence).

The V call is TRBV4-2, the J call TRBJ2-2, with TRBD1 identical over 8 bases. CDR3 size: 17 residues. With 3 bases clipped from V and 4 bases from J, the junction kept 10 bases outside the gene matches. Germline CDR1 and CDR2: LGHNA and YNFKEQ. In DNA form, the CDR3 reads TGTGCCAGCAGCCACCACCGGGACAGGAGAGTCACCGGGGAGCTGTTTTTT. It translates to CASSHHRDRRVTGELFF.

As for this clone: This sample includes further DNA sequences coding for the same CDR3. This chain links TRBV28 with TRBJ2-5; possibly TRBD2 for D (5 bases). The CDR3 totals 16 residues. The germline V gene encodes CDR1 MDHEN and CDR2 SYDVKM. Trimming took off 3 bases at V and 1 base at J, with 15 bases between the two ends. CDR3: CASSFSGRGPQETQYF. The CDR3 DNA reads as TGTGCCAGCAGTTTTTCGGGGAGAGGGCCCCAAGAGACCCAGTACTTC.

This chain uses TRBV28 with TRBJ1-5; D gene unclear. V shed 4 bases and J shed 5 bases, with 6 bases lying between them. Germline CDR1 reads MDHEN; CDR2 reads SYDVKM. The CDR3 length is 12 residues. CDR3 region: CASSSLYQPQHF. The CDR3 region has the DNA TGTGCCAGCAGTTCTCTCTATCAGCCCCAGCATTTT.

Notes on this clone: The sample contains more than one DNA sequence encoding this CDR3. The rearrangement joins TRBV9 to TRBJ2-3, with 11 bases aligning to TRBD2. This CDR3 spans 14 amino acids. With 0 bases clipped from V and 9 bases from J, the junction kept 3 bases outside the gene matches. Germline CDR1 SGDLS, CDR2 YYNGEE. CDR3 sequence reads: CASSVATSGMTQYF. CDR3 sequence (DNA): TGTGCCAGCAGCGTAGCGACTAGCGGGATGACGCAGTATTTT.

Regarding this clone: Other nucleotide sequences in the sample specify the same CDR3. The chain couples TRBV18 to TRBJ1-2; the match to TRBD1 covers 9 bases. The V segment lost 0 bases and the J segment 2 bases; nucleotides outside the gene matches: 1. Germline CDR1 and CDR2: KGHSH and LQKENI. This CDR3 contains 15 residues. Written as DNA, the CDR3 is TGTGCCAGCTCACCACCCGGACAGGGGAACTATGGCTACACCTTC. This gives the protein CASSPPGQGNYGYTF.

The gene calls are TRBV7-9 and TRBJ2-7; the D gene is possibly TRBD2 (7 bases). The germline V gene has CDR1 SEHNR and CDR2 FQNEAQ (reference sequence). This CDR3 spans 14 amino acids. Trimming removed 5 bases from V and 3 bases from J, with 14 bases in between. The CDR3 bases are TGTGCCAGCAGCCTAACAGGGACTAACTACGAGCAGTACTTC. Translation gives CASSLTGTNYEQYF.

The chain carries TRBV2 and TRBJ2-2; D is unclear. Per the germline V gene, CDR1 is SNHLY and CDR2 is FYNNEI. The CDR3 extends over 14 amino acids. Trimming removed 6 bases from V and 5 bases from J, with 13 bases in between. CDR3 sequence reads: CASRPALRTGELFF. The CDR3 DNA reads TGTGCCAGCAGGCCGGCCCTCAGGACCGGGGAGCTGTTTTTT.

This chain connects TRBV2 to TRBJ2-7; the D is unclear. CDR3 length equals 11 residues. V lost 3 bases to trimming and J lost 12 bases, with 12 bases between them. CDR1 SNHLY and CDR2 FYNNEI come from the germline V gene. The CDR3 DNA reads TGTGCCAGCAGTGAGGCTGCCCTTCCGTACTTC. This sequence encodes CASSEAALPYF.

The chain joins TRBV24-1 to TRBJ2-7; TRBD2 matches 9 bases. This CDR3 region has 14 residues. J was trimmed by 5 bases and V by 5 bases; bases with no gene match: 6. CDR1 KGHDR and CDR2 SFDVKD come from the germline V gene. The CDR3 sequence: CATSGRGGPHEQYF. CDR3 DNA: TGTGCCACCAGTGGGCGGGGGGGTCCCCACGAGCAGTACTTC.

The V and J genes are TRBV6-2 or TRBV6-3 and TRBJ1-5; TRBD1 matches 9 bases. This CDR3 region has 15 residues. J gave up 6 bases and V 6 bases, and 9 bases lay outside the gene matches. From germline, CDR1 is MNHEY and CDR2 SVGEGT. The CDR3 loop reads CASSPDRGGGQPQHF. The CDR3 bases are TGTGCCAGCAGCCCCGACAGGGGGGGCGGTCAGCCCCAGCATTTT.

CDR3 in amino acids: CAWSLGLAGVETQYF. DNA for the CDR3: TGTGCCTGGAGCCTGGGACTAGCGGGAGTAGAGACCCAGTACTTC. The rearrangement uses TRBV30 and TRBJ2-5; 14 bases map to TRBD2. V shed 3 bases and J 4 bases; nucleotides not matched to a gene: 4. The CDR3 extends over 15 amino acids. Germline V gene sequence: CDR1 GTSNPN, CDR2 SVGIG (reference sequence).

This clone was picked up a small number of times. The chain employs TRBV7-9 and TRBJ2-2; D may be TRBD1 (5 bases). The CDR3 consists of 16 residues. The V and J ends lost 1 base and 4 bases respectively, with 13 bases between them. Looked up from germline, CDR1 is SEHNR and CDR2 is FQNEAQ (reference sequence). Here the CDR3 reads CASSLGQGGATGELFF. DNA for the CDR3: TGTGCCAGCAGCTTAGGGCAGGGCGGTGCCACCGGGGAGCTGTTTTTT.

The gene calls are TRBV11-2 and TRBJ2-1, with 12 bases fitting TRBD2. The CDR3 is 16 amino acids. Germline V gene data show CDR1 as SGHAT and CDR2 as FQNNGV. J was trimmed by 8 bases and V by 5 bases; bases with no gene match: 10. The CDR3 is CASSARLAGAMDEQFF. Written as DNA, the CDR3 is TGTGCCAGCAGCGCCCGACTAGCGGGGGCGATGGATGAGCAGTTCTTC.

In the case of this clone: An end of the junction differs from the germline gene, which may be a read error. This chain joins TRBV7-7 and TRBJ2-2; D is unresolved. Germline V CDR1 and CDR2: SSHAT, FNYEAQ (reference sequence). The CDR3 totals 13 residues. CDR3 sequence (DNA): TGTGCTAGCAGCGCGAGTGGCGGCGGGGAGCTGTTTTTT. It specifies CASSASGGGELFF.

The rearrangement uses TRBV14 and TRBJ2-2, with D tentatively TRBD2 (5 bases). Trimming pared 1 base from V and 6 bases from J, leaving 12 bases between. Germline-derived CDR1 and CDR2 are SGHDN and FVKESK. This CDR3 has 15 residues. The CDR3 DNA follows: TGTGCCAGCAGCCAAGGAGGGTCAGCACCCGGGGAGCTGTTTTTT. It yields the protein CASSQGGSAPGELFF.